The 14 T cell receptor beta chains reported below all come from one sample, sequenced in a study of response to subunit inactivated influenza vaccine. MiXCR, applied by TCRdb to the RT-PCR reads, yields one record per CDR3 protein. The sample carries 550,000 to 600,000 distinct CDR3 sequences, approximately 12% recorded once. Here the sequenced sample was PBMCs from blood, taken on the day of vaccination. Source of these receptors: a man aged 50 or older who received an inactivated influenza vaccine.

The chain links TRBV19 to TRBJ2-5; D remains unclear. The CDR3 has 15 amino acids. Germline V lookup: CDR1 LNHDA, CDR2 SQIVND (reference sequence). Trimming took 3 bases from V and 2 from J, leaving 13 bases between them. This CDR3 is CASSMGWNAQETQYF. The CDR3 region has the DNA TGTGCCAGTAGTATGGGTTGGAATGCGCAAGAGACCCAGTACTTC.

This clonotype was observed many times. In DNA form, the CDR3 reads TGCAGTGCTAGAGATCTCCTAGCGGGAATCCAAGAGACCCAGTACTTC. Translated, it gives CSARDLLAGIQETQYF. The J gene is TRBJ2-5, the V gene TRBV20-1, with 9 positions matching TRBD2. The CDR3 spans 16 residues. J lost 1 base, V lost 0 bases, and 6 bases had no gene match. Germline V gene data show CDR1 as DFQATT and CDR2 as SNEGSKA (reference sequence).

Worth noting for this clonotype: A much larger clonotype is one base distant, so this may be a read error. The rearrangement joins TRBV4-3 to TRBJ1-1; D might be TRBD1 (6 bases). Between the trimmed V and J ends, which lost 1 base and 7 bases, there was a span of 10 bases. The germline gives CDR1 LGHNA, CDR2 YSLEER. The CDR3 runs 13 residues. The CDR3 DNA follows: TGCGCCAGCAGCCAAGCGGACAGAAATGAAGCTTTCTTT. It yields the protein CASSQADRNEAFF.

J is TRBJ1-3 and V is TRBV3-1; D call uncertain. Per germline, CDR1 LGHDT and CDR2 YNNKEL (reference sequence). CDR3 size: 16 residues. Trimming shortened V by 7 bases and J by 1 base, and 17 bases separated the two germline ends. DNA for the CDR3: TGTGCCAGCACGAACCGTGTATTGGGGTCTGGAAACACCATATATTTT. The encoded protein is CASTNRVLGSGNTIYF.

The rearrangement links TRBV28 to TRBJ2-5; 12 positions agree with TRBD2. V shed 6 bases and J 4 bases; nucleotides not matched to a gene: 6. There are 15 residues in the CDR3. CDR1 and CDR2 (germline): MDHEN, SYDVKM. The CDR3 DNA reads TGTGCCAGCAGCCACCCGGGACTAGCGGGAGAGACCCAGTACTTC. This sequence encodes CASSHPGLAGETQYF.

CDR3 in amino acids: CATSRGAGPQETQYF. The CDR3 DNA is TGTGCCACCAGCAGGGGGGCAGGACCTCAAGAGACCCAGTACTTC. The chain has TRBV15 and TRBJ2-5; a weak D match, TRBD1 (6 bases). Germline V gene sequence: CDR1 LNHNV, CDR2 YYDKDF (reference sequence). The CDR3 has 15 amino acids. V was cut by 3 bases and J by 2 bases, with 13 bases left in between.

This clonotype was counted many times. The chain has TRBV3-1 and TRBJ2-2; D is uncertain. V gave up 1 base and J gave up 1 base, with 10 bases separating them. The CDR3 extends over 16 amino acids. Germline-derived CDR1 and CDR2 are LGHDT and YNNKEL (reference sequence). The CDR3 reads CASSQGLLRNTGELFF. The CDR3 DNA is TGTGCCAGCAGCCAAGGCTTACTGAGGAACACCGGGGAGCTGTTTTTT.

This clonotype was seen many times. The chain uses TRBV5-1 and TRBJ2-3; D gene unclear. The ends were cut back, 1 base at V and 4 bases at J, with 4 bases in the middle. CDR3 length: 12 amino acids. CDR1 is SGHRS, CDR2 YFSETQ, per germline. CDR3 protein: CASSLPADTQYF. CDR3 sequence (DNA): TGCGCCAGCAGCTTGCCCGCAGATACGCAGTATTTT.

This clonotype was seen at least ten times. The chain combines TRBV27 with TRBJ2-2, with D perhaps being TRBD1 or TRBD2 (6 bases each). CDR1 is MNHEY, CDR2 SMNVEV, per germline (reference sequence). V lost 7 bases to trimming and J lost 7 bases, with 13 bases between them. The CDR3 runs to 13 residues. DNA for the CDR3: TGTGCCAGCAATATGGGGGGCAGCGGGGAGCTGTTTTTT. It translates to CASNMGGSGELFF.

A few counts support this clonotype. The chain uses TRBV9 and TRBJ1-6; D is uncertain. The V gene's germline CDR1 is SGDLS and CDR2 YYNGEE. V was shortened by 3 bases and J by 3 bases, with 13 bases between the two germline ends. The CDR3 loop spans 16 amino acids. CDR3 in DNA: TGTGCCAGCAGCGGCCCACGAAGGGACTATAATTCACCCCTCCACTTT. Amino acids: CASSGPRRDYNSPLHF.

The chain joins TRBV20-1 to TRBJ2-2; TRBD1 matches 8 bases. Germline lookup yields CDR1 DFQATT and CDR2 SNEGSKA (reference sequence). The junction had 16 bases not matched to a gene; V was cut back by 1 base and J by 3 bases. The CDR3 runs to 19 residues. The CDR3 coding sequence is TGCAGTGCTAGAGTTGTGGTTCCGACAGGGGAGTTGGACACCGGGGAGCTGTTTTTT. It is translated as CSARVVVPTGELDTGELFF.

The chain couples TRBV4-3 to TRBJ1-1; weak D call: TRBD1 (6 bases). V dropped 0 bases and J dropped 1 base, with 15 bases sitting between them. CDR3 length: 17 amino acids. Germline V gene sequence: CDR1 LGHNA, CDR2 YSLEER. CDR3 amino acids: CASSQDGGRRGNTEAFF. The DNA of the CDR3 is TGCGCCAGCAGCCAAGACGGGGGGCGGAGGGGGAACACTGAAGCTTTCTTT.

The V gene is TRBV7-8, the J gene TRBJ2-2; 8 positions match TRBD2. The CDR3 covers 15 residues. Germline assignment: CDR1 SGHVS and CDR2 FQNEAQ. Unmatched junction bases numbered 7, after V lost 6 bases and J lost 4 bases. CDR3 amino acids: CASRPTSGLTGELFF. DNA for the CDR3: TGTGCCAGCAGACCCACTAGCGGCCTCACCGGGGAGCTGTTTTTT.

The chain has TRBV12-3 or TRBV12-4 and TRBJ2-5; D is uncertain. The V and J ends lost 9 bases and 2 bases respectively, with 19 bases between them. This CDR3 is 15 amino acids long. The CDR3: CASSPPRRLQETQYF. The CDR3 DNA reads TGTGCCAGTAGCCCCCCCAGGCGCCTACAAGAGACCCAGTACTTC.